The present TCR beta chain was sequenced within a study of blood T cells in healthy people across ages (dated by TCRdb to between 2014 and 2017). About the full investigation: In model experiments, roughly one uniquely barcoded TCR beta cDNA molecule per two T cells was captured by template switching. The study analyzed two additional independent replicas of 1 million unique cDNA reads from the same blood draw for two donors, one aged 18 to 30 and one aged 80 or older. The donors were divided into four age groups: young (average about 15 years), middle-aged (around 41), aged (approximately 64) and long-lived (82). To track age-related changes in TCR beta repertoire diversity, the study relied on deep sequencing normalized with unique cDNA molecular identifiers. General study outcomes and caveats: Bulk unsorted PBMC profiling prevented conclusive comparison of naive and antigen-experienced compartments. As age increased, observed TCR beta diversity per million T cells dropped in a roughly linear way, and a significant reduction was already evident by age 40. Total diversity estimates from one million sequenced T cells were considered lower bounds and underestimates. Observed TCR beta diversity correlated strongly with the percentage of naive T cells measured by flow cytometry. Compared with the aged group, the long-lived group had more naive CD4+ T cells, fewer expanded clones and increased TCR diversity, suggesting age selection. The CMV infection status of donors was not known, potentially confounding age-related changes in expanded clonotypes.

The CDR3 numbers 12 residues from cysteine through phenylalanine. Of the read, only the CDR3 DNA is kept; its 36 bases are in frame from base 1. According to the germline V gene (reference sequence), CDR1 reads MNHNY and CDR2 reads SVGAGI. V and J are truncated by 5 bases and 6 bases respectively, leaving an intervening sequence of 9 bases. Comment on this clonotype: Its antigen target is currently unknown. Per-base quality was not reported, and no clone a single base away is much larger than it.

The donors were some 39 Caucasian individuals from Russia, aged roughly 6 to 100 years, who were systemically healthy. Roughly 9 milliliters of peripheral blood were drawn from each donor into EDTA-treated Vacutainer tubes. PBMCs were isolated by Ficoll-Paque density-gradient centrifugation, with at least 7 million obtained per sample. Trizol reagent was used to extract total RNA from the PBMCs, yielding at least 5 micrograms per sample. The percentages of naive CD45RAhigh/CD27high T cells were determined by flow cytometry on a PBMC aliquot from every donor. The method was 5' RACE. Sequencing instrument: Illumina HiSeq 2500. The second PCR ran for roughly 7 to 12 cycles and used a J-beta primer mix along with a sample-barcoded 5' primer. A template-switch 5' adaptor carrying 12 random nucleotides introduced a unique molecular identifier onto each TCR beta cDNA molecule. At least 3 million CDR3-containing paired-end reads were obtained from each sample. All of the RNA was converted into first-strand cDNA using the Mint cDNA synthesis kit, with a TRBC-specific oligonucleotide serving as the primer. Following uracil-DNA glycosylase treatment, a first 18-cycle PCR with universal primers M1SS and BC2_uni_R was performed on all cDNA. In the paper's pipeline: For normalization, 1 million high-quality reads were randomly selected from each sample, with every read carrying a distinct molecular identifier. Reads sharing molecular identifiers were discarded rather than binned into consensus sequences. MiTCR, run with a Q25 quality threshold and the strictest error-elimination algorithm, handled CDR3 identification, clonotype clustering and error correction. A nonparametric unseen species model using Euler transformation provided a lower-bound estimate of total TCR beta diversity. TCRdb redid the processing of the public reads, applying fastp at Q25 and MiXCR, and retained in-frame beta chains. All rows with the same CDR3 protein become a single entry with the most common DNA and genes. The V and J calls and clone size are TCRdb's, not the authors'. Within this sample are 800,000 to 1,300,000 distinct CDR3 sequences, with around 27% of them counted one time only. Of the sample, around 0.7% falls within the top ten clones.

These same data were also listed under a study on T cells of mothers and their children. As that second study puts it: Nine systemically healthy Caucasian individuals served as donors, namely three mothers together with their six children. cDNA synthesis used all of the extracted RNA, with 1.5 ug of RNA in each 15 ul reaction. Sample barcodes and 2-4 random nucleotides were added via the M1S primer in the second PCR. Each mother yielded over 8 million TCR beta CDR3 reads and each child 2.5 million to 3 million reads. Thymic selection similarly shapes TCR recombination output in related and unrelated pairs, with minor effect from inherited differences. Normalized repertoire overlap was always slightly but never significantly higher in related than unrelated mother-child pairs. No persistent microchimeric T cell clones were found, with a detection sensitivity of approximately 94 clones per million clonotypes. In the study, deep NGS was used to compare the TCR beta repertoires of mothers and children, and features distinguishing related mother-child pairs from unrelated individuals were sought. On average, the children were roughly 12 +/- 4 years old, while the mothers were around 40 +/- 4 years old. Libraries were sequenced on Illumina HiSeq 2000 with 100+100 nt paired-end reads after adapter ligation with NEBNext reagents. To prevent cross-contamination, the mother and child libraries were prepared a month apart and were sequenced in separate runs. For each donor, somewhere between roughly 500,000 and 2,100,000 distinct TCR beta clonotypes were identified. Naive TCR beta clonotypes were estimated from low-frequency clonotypes matched to each donor's FACS-determined naive share, without sorting.

This clonotype originated in a girl aged 2 to 9 in good health. The chain joins TRBV6-6 to TRBJ2-3; the D gene identity is not certain. The sequencing sample was made of blood. The nucleotide sequence reads as follows: TGTGCCAGCAGTCCTATGGGGGATACGCAGTATTTT. Its protein product is CASSPMGDTQYF.